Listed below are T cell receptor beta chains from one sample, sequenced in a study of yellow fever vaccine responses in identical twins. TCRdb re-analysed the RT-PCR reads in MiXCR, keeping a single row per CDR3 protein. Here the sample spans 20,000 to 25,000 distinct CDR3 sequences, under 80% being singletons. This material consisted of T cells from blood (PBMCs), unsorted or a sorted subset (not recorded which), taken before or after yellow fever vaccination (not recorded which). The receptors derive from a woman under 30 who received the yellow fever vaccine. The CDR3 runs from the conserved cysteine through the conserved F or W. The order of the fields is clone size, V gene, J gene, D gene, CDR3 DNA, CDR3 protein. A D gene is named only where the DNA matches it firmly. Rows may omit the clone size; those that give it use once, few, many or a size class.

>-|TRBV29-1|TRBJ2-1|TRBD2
TGCAGCGTCCCCGGGACTAACGGGGGAGCCTACAATGAGCAGTTCTTC
CSVPGTNGGAYNEQFF
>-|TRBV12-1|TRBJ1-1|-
TGTGCCAGCAGCTTTATTGGCAAGGAATGGGGCCTGAACACTGAAGCTTTCTTT
CASSFIGKEWGLNTEAFF
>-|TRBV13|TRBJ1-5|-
TGTGCCAGCAAGGAGGGCTTCAATAGCAATCAGCCCCAGCATTTT
CASKEGFNSNQPQHF
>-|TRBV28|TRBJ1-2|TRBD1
TGTGCCAGCACCAGGGACAGGGTTACCGCTGGCTACACCTTC
CASTRDRVTAGYTF
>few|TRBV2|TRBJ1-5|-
TGTGCCAGCAGTGAAGCAGGGGGGCGGCAGCCCCAGCATTTT
CASSEAGGRQPQHF
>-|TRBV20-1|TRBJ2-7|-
TGCAGTGCTAGATCGGGCTACGAGCAGTACTTC
CSARSGYEQYF
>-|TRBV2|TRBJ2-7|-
TGTGCCAGCAGTCGGTACGAGCAGTACTTC
CASSRYEQYF
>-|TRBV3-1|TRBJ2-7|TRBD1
TGTGCCAGCAGCTCCCAACCCGGACTGAAGGGGGCTTTATACGAGCAGTACTTC
CASSSQPGLKGALYEQYF
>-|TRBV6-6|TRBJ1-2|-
TGTGCCAGCAGTTACGGATCCTATGGCTACACCTTC
CASSYGSYGYTF
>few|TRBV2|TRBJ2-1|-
TGTGCCAGCAGGGAGGGACTGGGGATCTACAATGAGCAGTTCTTC
CASREGLGIYNEQFF
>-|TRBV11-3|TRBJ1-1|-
TGTGCCAGCAGCGTAAGCCGGGGCGCGGGTGAAGCTTTCTTT
CASSVSRGAGEAFF
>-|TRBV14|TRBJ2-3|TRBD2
TGTGCCAGCAGCCTAGCGGGAGAAACAGATACGCAGTATTTT
CASSLAGETDTQYF
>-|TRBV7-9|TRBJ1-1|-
TGTGCCAGCAGCTACGGGGGACTGGGTGCTTTCTTT
CASSYGGLGAFF
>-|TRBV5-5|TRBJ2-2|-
TGTGCCAGCAGCTTGACGGATCTGAACACCGGGGAGCTGTTTTTT
CASSLTDLNTGELFF
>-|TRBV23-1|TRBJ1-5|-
TGCGCCAGAGAGAGATTTACAGGGTCCAATCAGCCCCAGCATTTT
CARERFTGSNQPQHF
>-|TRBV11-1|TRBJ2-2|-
TGTGCCAGCAGCTTAGCGCCACAGAACACCGGGGAGCTGTTTTTT
CASSLAPQNTGELFF
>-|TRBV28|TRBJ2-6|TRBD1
TGTGCCAGCAGCTGGGACAGGGGGCTCTCTGGGGCCAACGTCCTGACTTTC
CASSWDRGLSGANVLTF
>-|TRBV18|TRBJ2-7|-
TGTGCCAGCTCACCTTTTCGGGCCAACGAGCAGTACTTC
CASSPFRANEQYF
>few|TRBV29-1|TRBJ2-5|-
TGCAGCGTCCGTTTGCGGCTGCAAGAGACCCAGTACTTC
CSVRLRLQETQYF
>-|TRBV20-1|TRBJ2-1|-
TGCAGTGCTAGAGTCGGGGGGCGGAATGAGCAGTTCTTC
CSARVGGRNEQFF
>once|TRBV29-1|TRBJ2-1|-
TGCAGCGTTGGGGCATATGAGCAGTTCTTC
CSVGAYEQFF
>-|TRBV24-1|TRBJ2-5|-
TGTGCCACCAGTGACCGGGGGGCAGAGACCCAGTACTTC
CATSDRGAETQYF
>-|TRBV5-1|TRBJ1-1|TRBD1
TGCGCCAGCAGCACCCGGGACAGGGGGCGGGTGGACACTGAAGCTTTCTTT
CASSTRDRGRVDTEAFF
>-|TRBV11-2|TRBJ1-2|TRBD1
TGTGCCAGCAGCCTCGGGGTCTCACAGGGGAAGTATGGCTACACCTTC
CASSLGVSQGKYGYTF
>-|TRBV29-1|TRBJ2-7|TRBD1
TGCAGCGTCACACAGGGGTTGGACGAGCAGTACTTC
CSVTQGLDEQYF
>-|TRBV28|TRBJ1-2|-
TGTGCCAGCAGTTTAGGTGGCAACCCAGGCTATGGCTACACCTTC
CASSLGGNPGYGYTF
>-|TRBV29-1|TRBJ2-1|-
TGCAGCGTTTCACAGGGAGCATCCTACAATGAGCAGTTCTTC
CSVSQGASYNEQFF
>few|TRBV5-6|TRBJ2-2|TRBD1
TGTGCCAGCAGCTTGTTGAGGCTCAGGGGGCGCACCGGGGAGCTGTTTTTT
CASSLLRLRGRTGELFF
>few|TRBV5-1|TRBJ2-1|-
TGCGCCAGCAGCTTGGGGCAGTCCTACAATGAGCAGTTCTTC
CASSLGQSYNEQFF
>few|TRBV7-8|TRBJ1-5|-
TGTGCCAGCAGCTTAGCGCTGTTAGGAGACTATAGCAATCAGCCCCAGCATTTT
CASSLALLGDYSNQPQHF
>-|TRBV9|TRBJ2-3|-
TGTGCCAGCAGCGTAGACTCGGGATCTAGCACAGATACGCAGTATTTT
CASSVDSGSSTDTQYF
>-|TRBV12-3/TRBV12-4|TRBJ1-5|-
TGTGCCAGCAGCCAGACCGAGCAGCCCCAGCATTTT
CASSQTEQPQHF
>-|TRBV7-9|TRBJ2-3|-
TGTGCCAGCAGCAGAACCCCAGATACGCAGTATTTT
CASSRTPDTQYF
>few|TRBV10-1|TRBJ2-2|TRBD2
TGCGCCAGCAGTGACACGTACTACAGCGGGAGCACCGGGGAGCTGTTTTTT
CASSDTYYSGSTGELFF
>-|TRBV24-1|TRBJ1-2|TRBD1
TGTGCCACCAGTGCCTCCTCCGGGACAGTGAACTTCTATGGCTACACCTTC
CATSASSGTVNFYGYTF
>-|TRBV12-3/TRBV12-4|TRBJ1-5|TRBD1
TGTGCCAGCAGTCGTACGCAGGGGGCAAGCAATCAGCCCCAGCATTTT
CASSRTQGASNQPQHF
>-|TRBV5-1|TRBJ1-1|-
TGCGCCAGCAGCCTGCGACAGGTAATTACCCCGAACACTGAAGCTTTCTTT
CASSLRQVITPNTEAFF
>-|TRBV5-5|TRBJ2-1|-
TGTGCCAGCAGCTTTACTGGCCCAGGGGTCTACAATGAGCAGTTCTTC
CASSFTGPGVYNEQFF
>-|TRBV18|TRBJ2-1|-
TGTGCCAGCTCACCACCGATGGCAGGCGAGCAGTTCTTC
CASSPPMAGEQFF
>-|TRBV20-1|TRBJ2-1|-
TGCAGTGAGGCAAAATACAATGAGCAGTTCTTC
CSEAKYNEQFF
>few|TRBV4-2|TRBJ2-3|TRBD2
TGTGCCAGCAGCCAAACCGGCGGGAGGTCAGATACGCAGTATTTT
CASSQTGGRSDTQYF
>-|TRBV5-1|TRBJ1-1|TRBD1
TGCGCCAGCAGCATGGGACAGATGTTCTCTGAAGCTTTCTTT
CASSMGQMFSEAFF
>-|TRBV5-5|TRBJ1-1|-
TGTGCCAGCAGCTTCCCCCCAAAGGGGGACACTGAAGCTTTCTTT
CASSFPPKGDTEAFF
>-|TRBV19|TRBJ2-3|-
TGTGCCAGTAGTATCCGAGAGCGAGATACGCAGTATTTT
CASSIRERDTQYF
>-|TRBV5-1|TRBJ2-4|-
TGCGCCAGCAGCTTGGGAGAGGGAGCCAAAAACATTCAGTACTTC
CASSLGEGAKNIQYF
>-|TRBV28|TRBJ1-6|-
TGTGCCAGCAGACCCCCACGGGGGAACGGTTCACCCCTCCACTTT
CASRPPRGNGSPLHF